One sample yielded the 30 T cell receptor beta chains listed below, sequenced in a study of blood T cells in healthy people across ages. With a J-beta primer mix and a sample-barcoded 5' primer, a second PCR ran 7 to 11 cycles. TCRdb passed the 5' RACE reads through MiXCR, listing each CDR3 protein once. The repertoire holds roughly 1.5 million distinct CDR3 sequences, with roughly two fifths as singletons. Sequenced sample: blood. These receptors came from a woman aged 18-29 years in good health.

The chain recombines TRBV20-1 with TRBJ2-1, with a weak D call TRBD2 (6 bases). CDR3 size: 12 residues. Germline CDR1 DFQATT, CDR2 SNEGSKA (reference sequence). V was clipped by 6 bases and J by 8 bases, with 14 bases between them. CDR3 region: CSARTTGDEQFF. The CDR3 nucleotides read TGCAGTGCAAGGACTACCGGCGATGAGCAGTTCTTC.

The chain couples TRBV30 to TRBJ2-3; 7 bases are shared with TRBD2. V lost 0 bases, J lost 7 bases, and 10 bases stayed unmatched. CDR1 and CDR2 (germline): GTSNPN, SVGIG (reference sequence). The CDR3 contains 15 residues. CDR3 sequence (DNA): TGTGCCTGGAGTGTACGAGCGGGGACCTCCCATACGCAGTATTTT. Translating gives CAWSVRAGTSHTQYF.

In its sample, this clonotype was seen many times. The chain has TRBV19 and TRBJ2-3; D could derive from TRBD1 or TRBD2 (5 bases each). The V end lost 9 bases, the J end lost 0 bases, and 7 bases lay between the germline ends. This CDR3 is built from 12 residues. Germline CDR1 and CDR2: LNHDA and SQIVND (reference sequence). The chain's CDR3 is CASGASTDTQYF. CDR3 nucleotide sequence: TGTGCCAGCGGGGCAAGCACAGATACGCAGTATTTT.

This clonotype was counted only a few times. V and J are TRBV19 and TRBJ2-1; no clear D. This CDR3 contains 11 residues. Trimming took off 3 bases at V and 10 bases at J, with 7 bases between the two ends. Per the germline V gene, CDR1 is LNHDA and CDR2 is SQIVND (reference sequence). The CDR3 DNA sequence: TGTGCCAGTAGTATCTCCAGGGAGCAGTTCTTC. Translation gives CASSISREQFF. The whole variable domain, filled in from reference TRBV19 and TRBJ2-1, reads DGGITQSPKYLFRKEGQNVTLSCEQNLNHDAMYWYRQDPGQGLRLIYYSQIVNDFQKGDIAEGYSVSREKKESFPLTVTSAQKNPTAFYLCASSISREQFFGPGTRLTVL.

This clonotype was observed a handful of times. The chain combines TRBV9 with TRBJ2-3; D is ambiguous. From germline, CDR1 is SGDLS and CDR2 YYNGEE. Between the trimmed V and J ends, which lost 0 bases and 5 bases, there was a span of 7 bases. This CDR3 is built from 13 residues. The CDR3 nucleotides read TGTGCCAGCAGCGTAGTGGGGTTAGATACGCAGTATTTT. This codes for CASSVVGLDTQYF.

The chain couples TRBV9 to TRBJ1-1; D uncertain. There are 16 residues in the CDR3. From germline, CDR1 is SGDLS and CDR2 YYNGEE. Trimming cost V 4 bases and J 6 bases, with 22 bases left between them. CDR3 protein: CASSPLLGPAVAEAFF. CDR3 DNA: TGTGCCAGCAGCCCCTTGCTTGGCCCAGCGGTTGCTGAAGCTTTCTTT. Drawing the rest from reference TRBV9 and TRBJ1-1, the complete variable domain is DSGVTQTPKHLITATGQRVTLRCSPRSGDLSVYWYQQSLDQGLQFLIQYYNGEERAKGNILERFSAQQFPDLHSELNLSSLELGDSALYFCASSPLLGPAVAEAFFGQGTRLTVV.

The genes are TRBV3-1 and TRBJ2-2; the D gene could be TRBD1 or TRBD2 (5 bases each). Germline V gene sequence: CDR1 LGHDT, CDR2 YNNKEL (reference sequence). The CDR3 extends over 16 amino acids. V shed 1 base and J shed 7 bases, with 16 bases lying between them. CDR3 DNA: TGTGCCAGCAGCCAAGTCTTGGGGGTTTACGGCGGGGAGCTGTTTTTT. Translating it yields CASSQVLGVYGGELFF.

The CDR3 coding sequence is TGTGCCAGTAGTATAGATCCGGGCGGAGGGACCCAGTACTTC. Translating gives CASSIDPGGGTQYF. V is TRBV19 and J is TRBJ2-5; weak D call: TRBD2 (5 bases). V dropped 0 bases and J dropped 7 bases, with 12 bases sitting between them. This CDR3 contains 14 residues. The germline gives CDR1 LNHDA, CDR2 SQIVND (reference sequence).

The chain joins TRBV9 to TRBJ1-1, with unresolved D. This CDR3 contains 14 residues. Per the germline V gene, CDR1 is SGDLS and CDR2 is YYNGEE. Deletions cut 0 bases from V and 3 bases from J, with 9 bases between. CDR3 amino acids: CASSVDPIDTEAFF. In DNA, the CDR3 is TGTGCCAGCAGCGTAGATCCCATTGACACTGAAGCTTTCTTT.

This clonotype was detected only a few times. The chain carries TRBV20-1 and TRBJ2-3; possibly TRBD2 for D (5 bases). The V gene's germline CDR1 is DFQATT and CDR2 SNEGSKA (reference sequence). The CDR3 consists of 12 residues. Deletions cut 1 base from V and 7 bases from J, with 9 bases between. The DNA of the CDR3 is TGCAGTGCTAGAGGCCCCGGGAATACGCAGTATTTT. This codes for CSARGPGNTQYF.

The gene calls are TRBV7-9 and TRBJ1-4; D is unclear. CDR1 is SEHNR, CDR2 FQNEAQ, per germline (reference sequence). The CDR3 is made up of 13 amino acids. V was cut by 6 bases and J by 3 bases, with 8 bases left in between. DNA for the CDR3: TGTGCCAGCAGAACGGCGGCTAATGAAAAACTGTTTTTT. Residues: CASRTAANEKLFF.

This CDR3 is CSAFGTSTYEQYF. CDR3 bases: TGCAGTGCTTTCGGGACTAGCACTTACGAGCAGTACTTC. This chain connects TRBV20-1 to TRBJ2-7; TRBD2 agrees at 9 bases. V gave up 5 bases and J gave up 4 bases; unmatched junction bases: 6. The CDR3 loop spans 13 amino acids. CDR1 is DFQATT, CDR2 SNEGSKA, per germline (reference sequence).

The V and J genes are TRBV30 and TRBJ2-5; maybe TRBD2 (6 bases). The CDR3 is 12 residues long. CDR1 and CDR2 (germline): GTSNPN, SVGIG (reference sequence). V lost 3 bases and J lost 5, with 10 bases in between. The CDR3: CAWSPGTETQYF. In nucleotides, the CDR3 is TGTGCCTGGAGCCCGGGGACTGAGACCCAGTACTTC. Full variable domain (outside the CDR3, taken from reference TRBV30 and TRBJ2-5): SQTIHQWPATLVQPVGSPLSLECTVEGTSNPNLYWYRQAAGRGLQLLFYSVGIGQISSEVPQNLSASRPQDRQFILSSKKLLLSDSGFYLCAWSPGTETQYFGPGTRLLVL.

V and J are TRBV20-1 and TRBJ1-5, with 8 bases matching TRBD1. Germline V gene data show CDR1 as DFQATT and CDR2 as SNEGSKA (reference sequence). The CDR3 contains 17 residues. V shed 0 bases and J 0 bases; nucleotides not matched to a gene: 7. For the CDR3, the DNA is TGCAGTGCTAGAGATGGGACAGGATGGCTTAGCAATCAGCCCCAGCATTTT. This gives the protein CSARDGTGWLSNQPQHF.

The V call is TRBV12-3 or TRBV12-4, the J call TRBJ2-3; D unclear. CDR3 length: 13 residues. The V and J ends lost 5 bases and 2 bases respectively, with 8 bases between them. CDR3 in amino acids: CASSPFLTDTQYF. The DNA of the CDR3 is TGTGCCAGCAGTCCTTTTCTCACAGATACGCAGTATTTT.

This chain uses TRBV4-1 with TRBJ2-5, with TRBD2 matching 14 bases. This CDR3 contains 20 residues. Germline-derived CDR1 and CDR2 are MGHRA and YSYEKL. Germline trimming cut 3 bases from V and 0 bases from J; bases unmatched to any gene: 12. CDR3 DNA sequence: TGCGCCAGCAGCCAGTCCCGGACTAGCGGGGGGACACTGTACCAAGAGACCCAGTACTTC. Translated: CASSQSRTSGGTLYQETQYF.

The CDR3 loop reads CASRGTGGTYEQYF. The CDR3 DNA follows: TGTGCCAGCAGAGGGACAGGGGGGACCTACGAGCAGTACTTC. The chain uses TRBV6-6 and TRBJ2-7, with 11 bases lining up with TRBD1. Germline trimming cut 6 bases from V and 2 bases from J; bases unmatched to any gene: 3. CDR3 length: 14 amino acids. From germline, CDR1 is MNHNY and CDR2 SVGAGI (reference sequence).

A few counts support this clonotype. The chain joins TRBV7-8 to TRBJ2-1; a possible D gene is TRBD1 (5 bases). Between the trimmed V and J ends, which lost 3 bases and 5 bases, there was a span of 17 bases. CDR1 and CDR2 from the germline V gene are SGHVS and FQNEAQ. The CDR3 is made up of 16 amino acids. The DNA of the CDR3 is TGTGCCAGCAGCTTGACCCCAGGGTCATTGAACAATGAGCAGTTCTTC. Translation gives CASSLTPGSLNNEQFF.

The J gene is TRBJ2-1, the V gene TRBV6-5, with 7 nucleotides matching TRBD1. The V gene end was trimmed by 0 bases and the J gene end by 1 base; junction bases not matched to a gene: 0. Germline CDR1 reads MNHEY; CDR2 reads SVGAGI. This CDR3 has 15 amino acids. CDR3 in DNA: TGTGCCAGCAGTTACTCGACAGGGTCCTACAATGAGCAGTTCTTC. Translating gives CASSYSTGSYNEQFF.

The chain combines TRBV5-1 with TRBJ2-3, with 12 positions matching TRBD2. This CDR3 comprises 16 residues. With 4 bases clipped from V and 6 bases from J, the junction kept 9 bases outside the gene matches. In germline, CDR1 is SGHRS, CDR2 YFSETQ. The CDR3 reads CASSPPTSGGPDTQYF. The CDR3 region has the DNA TGCGCCAGCAGCCCCCCGACTAGCGGGGGCCCGGATACGCAGTATTTT. Using reference TRBV5-1 and TRBJ2-3 for the parts outside the CDR3, the full variable domain is KAGVTQTPRYLIKTRGQQVTLSCSPISGHRSVSWYQQTPGQGLQFLFEYFSETQRNKGNFPGRFSGRQFSNSRSEMNVSTLELGDSALYLCASSPPTSGGPDTQYFGPGTRLTVL.

The chain carries TRBV6-2 or TRBV6-3 and TRBJ2-3; TRBD1 agrees at 8 bases. Trimming cost V 7 bases and J 2 bases; bases outside gene matches: 8. Germline V gene sequence: CDR1 MNHEY, CDR2 SVGEGT. This CDR3 contains 15 residues. CDR3 DNA sequence: TGTGCCAGCAACCGACAGGGGCCAAACACAGATACGCAGTATTTT. Amino acid sequence: CASNRQGPNTDTQYF.

The rearrangement joins TRBV20-1 to TRBJ2-1; 11 nucleotides align to TRBD2. CDR3 length: 18 amino acids. Germline V gene sequence: CDR1 DFQATT, CDR2 SNEGSKA (reference sequence). J gave up 3 bases and V 0 bases, and 10 bases lay outside the gene matches. The CDR3 DNA reads TGCAGTGCTAGAGATCATCCCGCGACTAGCGGGATCTACAATGAGCAGTTCTTC. Protein sequence: CSARDHPATSGIYNEQFF.

CDR3 in amino acids: CASSLRLGRTEAFF. CDR3 in DNA: TGTGCCAGCAGTTTACGCTTAGGGAGGACTGAAGCTTTCTTT. This chain joins TRBV12-3 or TRBV12-4 and TRBJ1-1; D is unclear. CDR3 length equals 14 residues. Trimming removed 2 bases from V and 5 bases from J, with 12 bases in between.

CDR3: CASSFHQGAIPDTQYF. The CDR3 DNA reads as TGTGCCAGCAGTTTTCATCAGGGGGCGATCCCAGATACGCAGTATTTT. V usage is TRBV27 and J usage is TRBJ2-3, with 8 bases lining up with TRBD1. The germline V gene has CDR1 MNHEY and CDR2 SMNVEV (reference sequence). The CDR3 covers 16 residues. Trimming at V came to 3 bases and at J to 4 bases, leaving 9 bases not matched to a gene.

The chain uses TRBV29-1 and TRBJ2-1, with 7 nucleotides matching TRBD2. Losses at the gene ends were 8 bases for V and 10 bases for J; bases not matched to a gene: 14. Germline V lookup: CDR1 SQVTM, CDR2 ANQGSEA. The CDR3 consists of 13 residues. DNA of the CDR3: TGCAGCCTTCGGACTAGTGGCCTATGGGAGCAGTTCTTC. It yields the protein CSLRTSGLWEQFF.

This chain joins TRBV20-1 and TRBJ2-3; no firm D call. The CDR3 has 12 residues. Germline CDR1 DFQATT, CDR2 SNEGSKA (reference sequence). Trimming shortened V by 1 base and J by 4 bases, and 6 bases separated the two germline ends. Here the CDR3 DNA reads TGCAGTGCTAGAGCCCTCTCAGATACGCAGTATTTT. Amino acid sequence: CSARALSDTQYF.

This clonotype was detected ten times or more. V and J are TRBV29-1 and TRBJ2-7; D remains ambiguous. CDR1 is SQVTM, CDR2 ANQGSEA, per germline. The V end lost 4 bases, the J end lost 3 bases, and 7 bases lay between the germline ends. There are 11 residues in the CDR3. The CDR3 DNA is TGCAGCGTTGGAACTGGCTACGAGCAGTACTTC. It specifies CSVGTGYEQYF.

The V call is TRBV12-3 or TRBV12-4, the J call TRBJ2-7; D gene unclear. V was trimmed by 4 bases and J by 4 bases, leaving 8 bases between them. The CDR3 sequence is 12 residues long. CDR3 amino acids: CASSSVEYEQYF. The CDR3 DNA sequence: TGTGCCAGCAGTTCGGTCGAGTACGAGCAGTACTTC.

This clonotype was counted only a few times. The CDR3 loop reads CASNYNEQFF. CDR3 coding DNA: TGTGCCAGCAACTACAATGAGCAGTTCTTC. The chain carries TRBV6-6 and TRBJ2-1; D ambiguous. This CDR3 is built from 10 residues. The germline V gene has CDR1 MNHNY and CDR2 SVGAGI (reference sequence). The V and J ends lost 7 bases and 3 bases respectively, with 1 base between them.

This clonotype was picked up a small number of times. V usage is TRBV7-9 and J usage is TRBJ1-2, with D tentatively TRBD1 (6 bases). CDR3 length equals 16 residues. V lost 5 bases, J lost 7 bases, and 23 bases lay in between. Germline V gene lookup returns CDR1 SEHNR and CDR2 FQNEAQ (reference sequence). As DNA, the CDR3 is TGTGCCAGCAGCCCCGGTGGGCGACAGGTTCTGTTTGGCTACACCTTC. As protein: CASSPGGRQVLFGYTF.